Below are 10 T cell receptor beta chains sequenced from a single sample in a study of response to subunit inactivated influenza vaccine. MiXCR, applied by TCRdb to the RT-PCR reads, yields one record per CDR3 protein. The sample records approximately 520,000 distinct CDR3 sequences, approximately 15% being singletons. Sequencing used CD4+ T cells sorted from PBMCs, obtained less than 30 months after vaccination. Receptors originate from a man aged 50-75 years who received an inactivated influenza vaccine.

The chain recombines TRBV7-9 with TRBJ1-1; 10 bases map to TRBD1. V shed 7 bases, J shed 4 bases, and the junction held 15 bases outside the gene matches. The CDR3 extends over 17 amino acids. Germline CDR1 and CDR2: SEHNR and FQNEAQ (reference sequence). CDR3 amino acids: CASTSDRGKFRGTEAFF. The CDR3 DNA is TGTGCCAGCACCTCGGACAGGGGGAAGTTTCGGGGCACTGAAGCTTTCTTT. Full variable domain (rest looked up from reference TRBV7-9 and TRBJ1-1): DTGVSQNPRHKITKRGQNVTFRCDPISEHNRLYWYRQTLGQGPEFLTYFQNEAQLEKSRLLSDRFSAERPKGSFSTLEIQRTEQGDSAMYLCASTSDRGKFRGTEAFFGQGTRLTVV.

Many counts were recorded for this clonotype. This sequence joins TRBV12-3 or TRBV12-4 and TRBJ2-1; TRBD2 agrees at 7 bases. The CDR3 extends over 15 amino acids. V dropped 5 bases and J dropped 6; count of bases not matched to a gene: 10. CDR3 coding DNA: TGTGCCAGCAGTCAAGGGGCTAGCGGAATCAATGAGCAGTTCTTC. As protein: CASSQGASGINEQFF.

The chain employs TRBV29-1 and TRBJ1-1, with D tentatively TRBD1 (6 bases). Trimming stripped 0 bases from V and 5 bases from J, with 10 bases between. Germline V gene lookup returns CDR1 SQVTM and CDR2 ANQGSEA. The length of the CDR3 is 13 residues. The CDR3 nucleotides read TGCAGCGTTGAAGAAGGGGGAGGGACTGAAGCTTTCTTT. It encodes CSVEEGGGTEAFF.

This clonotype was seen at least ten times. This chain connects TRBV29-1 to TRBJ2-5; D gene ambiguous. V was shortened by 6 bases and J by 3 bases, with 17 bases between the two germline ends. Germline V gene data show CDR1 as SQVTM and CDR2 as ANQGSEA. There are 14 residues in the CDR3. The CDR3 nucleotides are TGCAGCGTCGTGGAAATATTCGCGAAAGAGACCCAGTACTTC. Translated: CSVVEIFAKETQYF.

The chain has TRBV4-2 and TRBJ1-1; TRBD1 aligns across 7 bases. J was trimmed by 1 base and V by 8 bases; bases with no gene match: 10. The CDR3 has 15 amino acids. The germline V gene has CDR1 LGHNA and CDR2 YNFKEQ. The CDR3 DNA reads TGTGCCAGCCGACAGGGTCGAGGGGCGAACACTGAAGCTTTCTTT. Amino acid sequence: CASRQGRGANTEAFF.

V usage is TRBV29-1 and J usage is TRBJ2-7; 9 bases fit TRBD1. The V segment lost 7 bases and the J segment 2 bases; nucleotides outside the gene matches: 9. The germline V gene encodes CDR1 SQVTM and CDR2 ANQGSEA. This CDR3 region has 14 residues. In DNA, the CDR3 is TGCAGCGCCTCGAGGACAGGGGTAGCCTACGAGCAGTACTTC. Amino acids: CSASRTGVAYEQYF.

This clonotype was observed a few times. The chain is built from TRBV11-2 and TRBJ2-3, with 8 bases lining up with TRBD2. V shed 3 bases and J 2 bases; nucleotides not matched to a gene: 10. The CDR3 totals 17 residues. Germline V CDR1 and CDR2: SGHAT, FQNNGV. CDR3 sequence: CASSFNQAGGTTDTQYF. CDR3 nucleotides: TGTGCCAGCAGCTTCAATCAGGCGGGGGGAACCACAGATACGCAGTATTTT.

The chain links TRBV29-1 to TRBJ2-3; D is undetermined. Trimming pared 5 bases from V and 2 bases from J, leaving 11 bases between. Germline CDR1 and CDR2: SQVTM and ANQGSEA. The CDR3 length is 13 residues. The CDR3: CSVFGIYTDTQYF. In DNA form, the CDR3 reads TGCAGCGTTTTCGGCATTTACACAGATACGCAGTATTTT.

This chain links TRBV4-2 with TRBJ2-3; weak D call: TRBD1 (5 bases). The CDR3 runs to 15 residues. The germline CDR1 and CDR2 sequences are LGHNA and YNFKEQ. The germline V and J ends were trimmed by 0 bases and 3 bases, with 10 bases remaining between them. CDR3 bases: TGTGCCAGCAGCCAAGAATCGACAGCTACAGATACGCAGTATTTT. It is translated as CASSQESTATDTQYF.

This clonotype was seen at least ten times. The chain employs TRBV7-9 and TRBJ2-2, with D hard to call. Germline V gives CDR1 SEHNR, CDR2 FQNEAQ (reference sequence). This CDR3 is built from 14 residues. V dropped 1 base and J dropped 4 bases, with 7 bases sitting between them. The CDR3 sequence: CASSLGTATGELFF. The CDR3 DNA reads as TGTGCCAGCAGCTTAGGAACGGCCACCGGGGAGCTGTTTTTT.